This TCR beta chain was retrieved from a study of blood T cell repertoires in COVID-19. Study details: COVID-19 samples from acute and convalescent phases originated in the United States, Italy and Spain.

The repertoire was sequenced with immunoSEQ multiplex PCR; TCRdb's copy has only in-frame clones and lacks some. The sample has 80,000 to 95,000 clones, 75% seen once; the top ten hold roughly 4.2%. V shed 2 bases and J 5 bases; nucleotides not matched to a gene: 14. Germline V lookup: CDR1 SGHDT, CDR2 YYEEEE. The CDR3 sequence is 17 residues long. The sequencing sample was made of peripheral blood. The source is a woman in her 50s with acute or convalescent COVID-19. The chain uses TRBV5-6 and TRBJ1-2, with 8 bases identical to TRBD1. CDR3 DNA: TGTGCCAGCAGCTTTTGGGAAAGGGACAGGAACTTTTATGGCTACACCTTC. It translates to CASSFWERDRNFYGYTF.